Shown below are 12 T cell receptor beta chains from a single sample sequenced in a study of identifying expanded T cells in peripheral blood. Using immunoSEQ multiplex PCR, the repertoire was profiled, and TCRdb retains in-frame clones only, with some absent. The data contain approximately 83,000 clones, about 88% of them singletons. Sequencing used blood. These receptors all come from a person between 18 and 69 years old in good health.

The chain employs TRBV5-6 and TRBJ2-5, with D perhaps matching TRBD1 (6 bases). Germline loops: CDR1 SGHDT, CDR2 YYEEEE. The CDR3 spans 13 residues. Trimming took 3 bases from V and 9 from J, leaving 15 bases between them. This chain's CDR3 is CASSSTGGKAQYF. The CDR3 DNA follows: TGTGCCAGCAGCTCGACAGGTGGGAAGGCCCAGTACTTC.

The chain combines TRBV7-2 with TRBJ1-6; D unclear. V was pared by 3 bases and J by 10 bases, with 7 bases between. The length of the CDR3 is 12 residues. The germline CDR1 and CDR2 sequences are SGHTA and FQGNSA. Here the CDR3 DNA reads TGTGCCAGCAGCTTTACTTCATCACCCCTCCACTTT. Its translation: CASSFTSSPLHF.

The V call is TRBV18, the J call TRBJ2-7, with D perhaps matching TRBD2 (5 bases). The CDR3 runs to 14 residues. CDR1 and CDR2 from the germline V gene are KGHSH and LQKENI. V lost 2 bases, J lost 1 base, and 9 bases lay in between. Here the CDR3 DNA reads TGTGCCAGCTCACCAAGGGAGCCGTCCTACGAGCAGTACTTC. This sequence encodes CASSPREPSYEQYF.

This clone was found a few times. The chain is built from TRBV7-7 and TRBJ2-5; 8 bases agree with TRBD2. The CDR3 spans 14 residues. V shed 5 bases, J shed 5 bases, and the junction held 7 bases outside the gene matches. CDR1 and CDR2 from the germline V gene are SSHAT and FNYEAQ (reference sequence). The CDR3, as DNA: TGTGCCAGCAGCCTACTAGCGGTGCGGGAGACCCAGTACTTC. It is translated as CASSLLAVRETQYF.

The CDR3 reads CASSLGQGLYHEQYF. In nucleotides, the CDR3 is TGTGCCAGCAGCTTAGGGCAGGGTCTTTACCACGAGCAGTACTTC. The chain links TRBV7-9 to TRBJ2-7, with D maybe TRBD1 (5 bases). Per germline, CDR1 SEHNR and CDR2 FQNEAQ (reference sequence). The CDR3 contains 15 residues. Trimming cost V 1 base and J 5 bases, with 15 bases left between them.

This chain connects TRBV7-9 to TRBJ1-3, with TRBD1 matching over 8 bases. CDR1 SEHNR and CDR2 FQNEAQ come from the germline V gene (reference sequence). CDR3 length equals 18 residues. The trim removed 2 bases at V and 3 bases at J, leaving 12 bases unmatched. The chain's CDR3 is CASSLPRIQGVRGNTIYF. The CDR3 nucleotides read TGTGCCAGCAGCTTACCCCGAATACAGGGGGTTCGTGGAAACACCATATATTTT.

Concerning this clone itself: A junction boundary mismatches the germline segment, possibly from a read error. J is TRBJ2-7 and V is TRBV2; D is ambiguous. This CDR3 has 12 residues. Looked up from germline, CDR1 is SNHLY and CDR2 is FYNNEI. CDR3 in amino acids: CASRKDAYGQYF. CDR3 in DNA: TGTGCCAGCAGGAAGGACGCCTACGGGCAGTACTTC.

This rearrangement joins TRBV2 to TRBJ2-7; D is possibly TRBD2 (5 bases). From germline, CDR1 is SNHLY and CDR2 FYNNEI. This CDR3 contains 15 residues. Trimming pared 5 bases from V and 3 bases from J, leaving 17 bases between. The CDR3 DNA follows: TGTGCCAGCAGTCTCATGGGCGGAGAGGGCTACGAGCAGTACTTC. It translates to CASSLMGGEGYEQYF.

The J gene is TRBJ2-3, the V gene TRBV13; 8 nucleotides match TRBD2. V gave up 1 base and J gave up 6 bases; unmatched junction bases: 3. The CDR3 extends over 14 amino acids. Germline lookup yields CDR1 PRHDT and CDR2 FYEKMQ (reference sequence). CDR3: CASSLARGADTQYF. CDR3 DNA: TGTGCCAGCAGCTTAGCGCGGGGGGCCGATACGCAGTATTTT.

V gene TRBV5-4 combines with J gene TRBJ2-7, with TRBD1 identical over 10 bases. CDR3 length equals 15 residues. Germline loops: CDR1 SGHNT, CDR2 YYREEE (reference sequence). J gave up 4 bases and V 3 bases, and 7 bases lay outside the gene matches. DNA for the CDR3: TGTGCCAGCAGCTGGACCCGGACAGGGGGATACGAGCAGTACTTC. This sequence encodes CASSWTRTGGYEQYF.

This chain links TRBV7-2 with TRBJ2-3; tentative D call: TRBD1 (5 bases). Trimming stripped 2 bases from V and 6 bases from J, with 9 bases between. The CDR3 has 13 amino acids. Germline assignment: CDR1 SGHTA and CDR2 FQGNSA. CDR3 sequence (DNA): TGTGCCAGCAGCTTACAGGGTTCGGATACGCAGTATTTT. Translated, it gives CASSLQGSDTQYF. The variable domain in full, completed from reference TRBV7-2 and TRBJ2-3, reads GAGVSQSPSNKVTEKGKDVELRCDPISGHTALYWYRQSLGQGLEFLIYFQGNSAPDKSGLPSDRFSAERTGGSVSTLTIQRTQQEDSAVYLCASSLQGSDTQYFGPGTRLTVL.

The sample holds one count of this clone. The J gene is TRBJ2-6, the V gene TRBV7-6, with D hard to call. CDR1 SGHVS and CDR2 FNYEAQ come from the germline V gene. The CDR3 covers 13 residues. With 6 bases removed from V and 4 bases from J, the gap between germline ends came to 7 bases. The CDR3 DNA sequence: TGTGCCAGCAGTAACTCAGGGGCCAACGTCCTGACTTTC. It encodes CASSNSGANVLTF. Full variable domain (remainder filled in from reference TRBV7-6 and TRBJ2-6): GAGVSQSPRYKVTKRGQDVALRCDPISGHVSLYWYRQALGQGPEFLTYFNYEAQQDKSGLPNDRFSAERPEGSISTLTIQRTEQRDSAMYRCASSNSGANVLTFGAGSRLTVL.